Presented here are 25 T cell receptor beta chains from one specimen sequenced in a study of OX40 agonist ivuxolimab in advanced cancers. The protocol was immunoSEQ multiplex PCR, while the TCRdb copy is restricted to in-frame clones and leaves out a portion. The sample includes 55,000 to 65,000 clones, roughly 85% of them seen just once. Source: CD4+ or CD8+ T cells sorted from blood, taken in a trial of the OX40 agonist ivuxolimab. The receptors were gathered from an adult with an advanced solid tumor such as melanoma, head and neck, liver or kidney cancer.

The V gene is TRBV11-2, the J gene TRBJ2-5; D is unresolved. Germline assignment: CDR1 SGHAT and CDR2 FQNNGV. The CDR3 totals 13 residues. The V and J ends lost 5 bases and 2 bases respectively, with 9 bases between them. CDR3 amino acids: CASSRGTQETQYF. For the CDR3, the DNA is TGTGCCAGCAGCCGTGGAACGCAAGAGACCCAGTACTTC.

The chain uses TRBV11-3 and TRBJ1-1; D gene unclear. V dropped 0 bases and J dropped 2 bases, with 4 bases sitting between them. The CDR3 consists of 13 residues. Germline V lookup: CDR1 SGHNT, CDR2 YENEEA. The CDR3 DNA reads as TGTGCCAGCAGCTTAGATCACAACACTGAAGCTTTCTTT. It encodes CASSLDHNTEAFF. The whole variable domain, filled in from reference TRBV11-3 and TRBJ1-1, reads EAGVVQSPRYKIIEKKQPVAFWCNPISGHNTLYWYLQNLGQGPELLIRYENEEAVDDSQLPKDRFSAERLKGVDSTLKIQPAELGDSAVYLCASSLDHNTEAFFGQGTRLTVV.

This sequence joins TRBV13 and TRBJ2-7, with 13 bases that match TRBD2. CDR3 length: 18 residues. Germline CDR1 reads PRHDT; CDR2 reads FYEKMQ (reference sequence). The V segment lost 5 bases and the J segment 3 bases; nucleotides outside the gene matches: 13. The CDR3 coding sequence is TGTGCCAGCAGCCTAGCAGGGGGGACTAGCGGGACCCGCTACGAGCAGTACTTC. Its protein is CASSLAGGTSGTRYEQYF.

The rearrangement uses TRBV2 and TRBJ2-1; 9 bases match TRBD2. Trimming cost V 5 bases and J 0 bases; bases outside gene matches: 8. Germline V gives CDR1 SNHLY, CDR2 FYNNEI. The CDR3 runs to 17 residues. The CDR3 loop reads CASSRGLAVSSYNEQFF. The CDR3 nucleotides are TGTGCCAGCAGTAGGGGACTAGCCGTAAGCTCCTACAATGAGCAGTTCTTC.

CDR3 bases: TGTGCCAGCAGCGTCCAGACAGCGAACACCGGGGAGCTGTTTTTT. It yields the protein CASSVQTANTGELFF. The genes are TRBV9 and TRBJ2-2; a possible D gene is TRBD1 (5 bases). V dropped 2 bases and J dropped 0 bases, with 8 bases sitting between them. Germline assignment: CDR1 SGDLS and CDR2 YYNGEE. The CDR3 length is 15 residues.

V gene TRBV9 combines with J gene TRBJ2-7, with TRBD2 identical over 8 bases. The V segment lost 3 bases and the J segment 6 bases; nucleotides outside the gene matches: 5. Germline values: CDR1 SGDLS, CDR2 YYNGEE. This CDR3 has 13 amino acids. CDR3 in amino acids: CASSASGFSEQYF. The DNA for the CDR3 is TGTGCCAGCAGCGCTAGCGGGTTCTCCGAGCAGTACTTC.

This clone was seen a handful of times. V is TRBV29-1 and J is TRBJ2-3; D ambiguous. The V end lost 5 bases, the J end lost 4 bases, and 10 bases lay between the germline ends. The CDR3 loop spans 12 amino acids. Germline V gene lookup returns CDR1 SQVTM and CDR2 ANQGSEA. DNA of the CDR3: TGCAGCGTTCTTTCGGCGTCAGATACGCAGTATTTT. The encoded protein is CSVLSASDTQYF.

V is TRBV29-1 and J is TRBJ2-2, with D tentatively TRBD1 (6 bases). From germline, CDR1 is SQVTM and CDR2 ANQGSEA. V was clipped by 6 bases and J by 5 bases, with 16 bases between them. This CDR3 contains 14 residues. CDR3 in amino acids: CSVGRQAETGELFF. The DNA for the CDR3 is TGCAGCGTCGGCAGACAGGCCGAGACCGGGGAGCTGTTTTTT.

The chain employs TRBV28 and TRBJ2-7, with a weak D call TRBD2 (6 bases). The CDR3 consists of 14 residues. The germline V gene encodes CDR1 MDHEN and CDR2 SYDVKM. Trimming pared 6 bases from V and 3 bases from J, leaving 15 bases between. The CDR3 sequence: CASSLPGSGYEQYF. CDR3 DNA: TGTGCCAGCAGCCTCCCGGGTAGCGGCTACGAGCAGTACTTC.

The V call is TRBV11-2, the J call TRBJ2-1; 10 bases align to TRBD1. This CDR3 is 18 amino acids long. Per the germline V gene, CDR1 is SGHAT and CDR2 is FQNNGV. J was trimmed by 2 bases and V by 6 bases; bases with no gene match: 13. The CDR3 is CASSLGGAGTGAYNEQFF. The CDR3 bases are TGTGCCAGCAGTCTAGGCGGGGCCGGGACAGGGGCCTACAATGAGCAGTTCTTC. Based on the CDR3 plus reference TRBV11-2 and TRBJ2-1, the full variable domain is EAGVAQSPRYKIIEKRQSVAFWCNPISGHATLYWYQQILGQGPKLLIQFQNNGVVDDSQLPKDRFSAERLKGVDSTLKIQPAKLEDSAVYLCASSLGGAGTGAYNEQFFGPGTRLTVL.

This chain uses TRBV2 with TRBJ2-5; D unclear. CDR1 and CDR2 from the germline V gene are SNHLY and FYNNEI. The CDR3 is made up of 14 amino acids. The V end lost 4 bases, the J end lost 1 base, and 10 bases lay between the germline ends. CDR3 sequence: CASSAQVVQETQYF. CDR3 DNA: TGTGCCAGCAGTGCGCAGGTCGTCCAAGAGACCCAGTACTTC.

This chain links TRBV7-9 with TRBJ1-1; tentative D call: TRBD1 (6 bases). CDR1 and CDR2 from the germline V gene are SEHNR and FQNEAQ (reference sequence). Trimming shortened V by 4 bases and J by 4 bases, and 19 bases separated the two germline ends. This CDR3 is 16 amino acids long. CDR3 sequence: CASSSPGAGERTEAFF. Here the CDR3 DNA reads TGTGCCAGCAGCTCCCCGGGGGCAGGGGAACGCACTGAAGCTTTCTTT. The full variable domain, with the rest looked up from reference TRBV7-9 and TRBJ1-1, is DTGVSQNPRHKITKRGQNVTFRCDPISEHNRLYWYRQTLGQGPEFLTYFQNEAQLEKSRLLSDRFSAERPKGSFSTLEIQRTEQGDSAMYLCASSSPGAGERTEAFFGQGTRLTVV.

This clone was seen once. CDR3 bases: TGCGCCAGCAGCTTGAATGGGGCTTCCATGAACACTGAAGCTTTCTTT. Encoded protein: CASSLNGASMNTEAFF. The V gene is TRBV5-1, the J gene TRBJ1-1; D is possibly TRBD1 (5 bases). The germline V and J ends were trimmed by 1 base and 0 bases, with 13 bases remaining between them. Germline CDR1 and CDR2: SGHRS and YFSETQ. There are 16 residues in the CDR3.

The rearrangement uses TRBV19 and TRBJ2-1, with D hard to call. Germline V gives CDR1 LNHDA, CDR2 SQIVND (reference sequence). The CDR3 length is 12 residues. Trimming removed 2 bases from V and 5 bases from J, with 4 bases in between. As DNA, the CDR3 is TGTGCCAGTAGTATACAAAACAATGAGCAGTTCTTC. It specifies CASSIQNNEQFF.

The rearrangement links TRBV10-1 to TRBJ1-1; D gene uncertain. V lost 4 bases to trimming and J lost 0 bases, with 6 bases between them. The CDR3 extends over 13 amino acids. The germline V gene encodes CDR1 WNHNN and CDR2 SYGVQD (reference sequence). CDR3 bases: TGCGCCAGCAGTGGTCAGTTGAACACTGAAGCTTTCTTT. This translates into CASSGQLNTEAFF.

The chain carries TRBV7-2 and TRBJ2-7, with 9 bases that match TRBD1. Per the germline V gene, CDR1 is SGHTA and CDR2 is FQGNSA. The CDR3 runs 15 residues. V was pared by 5 bases and J by 2 bases, with 7 bases of the junction left unmatched. CDR3 region: CASSRNGQGTYEQYF. In DNA, the CDR3 is TGTGCCAGCAGCCGCAATGGACAGGGGACCTACGAGCAGTACTTC.

The rearrangement joins TRBV28 to TRBJ1-2, with 7 bases lining up with TRBD1. The trim removed 4 bases at V and 4 bases at J, leaving 15 bases unmatched. The CDR3 loop spans 17 amino acids. Germline V lookup: CDR1 MDHEN, CDR2 SYDVKM. The CDR3 is CASSSYQQGFLSYGYTF. The CDR3 coding sequence is TGTGCCAGCAGTTCGTACCAACAGGGGTTTCTTAGCTATGGCTACACCTTC.

The chain uses TRBV15 and TRBJ1-3; D perhaps matches TRBD1 (6 bases). The germline CDR1 and CDR2 sequences are LNHNV and YYDKDF (reference sequence). This CDR3 is 17 amino acids long. Trimming cost V 1 base and J 2 bases, with 15 bases left between them. This CDR3 reads CATSRGRTGTTGNTIYF. CDR3 sequence (DNA): TGTGCCACCAGCAGAGGCAGAACAGGGACCACTGGAAACACCATATATTTT.

In regard to this clone: Germline is not matched at one junction end, which may reflect a read error. The chain recombines TRBV10-3 with TRBJ1-1; D gene ambiguous. This CDR3 has 12 residues. CDR1 and CDR2 (germline): ENHRY, SYGVKD. CDR3 coding DNA: TGTGCCATCAGCGAGTTTCGGAATGAAGCTTTCTTT. Protein product: CAISEFRNEAFF.

The chain joins TRBV28 to TRBJ1-5, with a possible D match to TRBD1 (6 bases). The V end lost 3 bases, the J end lost 0 bases, and 12 bases lay between the germline ends. There are 16 residues in the CDR3. Germline loops: CDR1 MDHEN, CDR2 SYDVKM. CDR3: CASSFDRTFSNQPQHF. As DNA, the CDR3 is TGTGCCAGCAGTTTCGACAGGACTTTTAGCAATCAGCCCCAGCATTTT.

This CDR3 is CASNTGRAYEQYF. Here the CDR3 DNA reads TGTGCCAGCAATACGGGAAGGGCCTACGAGCAGTACTTC. The chain has TRBV28 and TRBJ2-7, with a possible D match to TRBD2 (5 bases). The ends were cut back, 7 bases at V and 2 bases at J, with 12 bases in the middle. This CDR3 has 13 residues. Germline-derived CDR1 and CDR2 are MDHEN and SYDVKM.

This sequence joins TRBV14 and TRBJ2-1; D might be TRBD1 (6 bases). Germline V gene data show CDR1 as SGHDN and CDR2 as FVKESK. There are 15 residues in the CDR3. V lost 0 bases, J lost 8 bases, and 14 bases lay in between. CDR3 protein: CASSQDGTRRYEQFF. The CDR3 DNA is TGTGCCAGCAGCCAAGACGGGACACGGCGGTATGAGCAGTTCTTC.

This clone is a singleton in its sample. The chain joins TRBV14 to TRBJ2-7; 11 bases agree with TRBD2. The CDR3 length is 13 residues. V dropped 6 bases and J dropped 7; count of bases not matched to a gene: 5. Germline V lookup: CDR1 SGHDN, CDR2 FVKESK. The CDR3 DNA sequence: TGTGCCAGCAGTCTTAGCGGGAGGGGTGAGCAGTACTTC. This sequence encodes CASSLSGRGEQYF.

The V gene is TRBV9, the J gene TRBJ1-2; 9 bases agree with TRBD1. The CDR3 is 14 amino acids. J gave up 4 bases and V 4 bases, and 5 bases lay outside the gene matches. Per germline, CDR1 SGDLS and CDR2 YYNGEE. CDR3 nucleotide sequence: TGTGCCAGCAGCTCACAGGGGGCACTCTATGGCTACACCTTC. It translates to CASSSQGALYGYTF.

This rearrangement joins TRBV9 to TRBJ1-1, with unresolved D. Trimming pared 3 bases from V and 1 base from J, leaving 7 bases between. Germline-derived CDR1 and CDR2 are SGDLS and YYNGEE. This CDR3 comprises 13 residues. The CDR3 region is CASSAIENTEAFF. Here the CDR3 DNA reads TGTGCCAGCAGCGCTATTGAGAACACTGAAGCTTTCTTT.